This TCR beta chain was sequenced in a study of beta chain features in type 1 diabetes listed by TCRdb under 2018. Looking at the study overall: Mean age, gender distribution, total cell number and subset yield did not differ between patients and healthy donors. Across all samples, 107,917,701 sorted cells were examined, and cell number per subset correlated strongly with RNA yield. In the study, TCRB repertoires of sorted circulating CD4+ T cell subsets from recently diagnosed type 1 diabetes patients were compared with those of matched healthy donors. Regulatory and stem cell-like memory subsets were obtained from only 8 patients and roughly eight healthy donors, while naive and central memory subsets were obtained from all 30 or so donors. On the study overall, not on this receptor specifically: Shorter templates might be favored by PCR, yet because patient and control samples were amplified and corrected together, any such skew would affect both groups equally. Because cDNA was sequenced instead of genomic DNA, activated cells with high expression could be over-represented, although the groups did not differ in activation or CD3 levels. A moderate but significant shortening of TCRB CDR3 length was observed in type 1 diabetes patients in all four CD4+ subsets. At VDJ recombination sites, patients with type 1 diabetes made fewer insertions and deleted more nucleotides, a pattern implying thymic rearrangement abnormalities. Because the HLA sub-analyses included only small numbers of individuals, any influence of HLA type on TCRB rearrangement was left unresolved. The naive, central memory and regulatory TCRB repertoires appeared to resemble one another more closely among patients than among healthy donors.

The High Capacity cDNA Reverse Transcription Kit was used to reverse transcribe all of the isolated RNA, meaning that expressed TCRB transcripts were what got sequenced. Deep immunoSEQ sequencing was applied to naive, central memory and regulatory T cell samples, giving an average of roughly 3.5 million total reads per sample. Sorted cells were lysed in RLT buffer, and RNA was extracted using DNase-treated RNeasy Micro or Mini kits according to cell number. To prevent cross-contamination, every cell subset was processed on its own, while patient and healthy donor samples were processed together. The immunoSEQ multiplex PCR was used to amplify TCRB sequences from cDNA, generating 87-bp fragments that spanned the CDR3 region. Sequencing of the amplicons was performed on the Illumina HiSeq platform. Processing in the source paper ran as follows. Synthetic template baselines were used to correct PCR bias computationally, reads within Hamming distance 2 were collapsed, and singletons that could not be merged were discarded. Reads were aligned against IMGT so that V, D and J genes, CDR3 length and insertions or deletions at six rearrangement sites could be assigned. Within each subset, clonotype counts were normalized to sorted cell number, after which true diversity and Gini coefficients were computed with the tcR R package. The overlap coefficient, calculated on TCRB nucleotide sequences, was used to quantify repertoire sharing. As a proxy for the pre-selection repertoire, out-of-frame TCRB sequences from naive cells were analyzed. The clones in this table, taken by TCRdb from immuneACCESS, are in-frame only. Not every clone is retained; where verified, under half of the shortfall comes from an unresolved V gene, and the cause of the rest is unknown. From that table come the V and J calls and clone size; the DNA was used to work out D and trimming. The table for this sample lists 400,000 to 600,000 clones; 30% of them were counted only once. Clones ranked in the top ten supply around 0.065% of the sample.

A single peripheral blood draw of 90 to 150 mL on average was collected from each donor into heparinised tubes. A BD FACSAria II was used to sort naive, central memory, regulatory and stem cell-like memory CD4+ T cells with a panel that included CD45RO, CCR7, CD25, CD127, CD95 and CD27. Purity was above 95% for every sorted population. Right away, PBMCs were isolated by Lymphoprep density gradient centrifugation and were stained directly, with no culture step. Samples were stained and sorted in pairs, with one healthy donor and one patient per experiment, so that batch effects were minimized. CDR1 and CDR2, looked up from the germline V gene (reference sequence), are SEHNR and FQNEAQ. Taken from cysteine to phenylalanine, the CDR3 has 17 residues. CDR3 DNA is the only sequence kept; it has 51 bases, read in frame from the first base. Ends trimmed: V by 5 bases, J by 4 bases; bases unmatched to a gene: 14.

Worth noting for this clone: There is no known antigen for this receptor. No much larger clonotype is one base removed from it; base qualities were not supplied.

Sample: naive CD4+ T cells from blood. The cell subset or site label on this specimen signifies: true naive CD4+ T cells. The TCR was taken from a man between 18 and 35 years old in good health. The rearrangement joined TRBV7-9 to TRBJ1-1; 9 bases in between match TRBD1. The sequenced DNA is TGTGCCAGCAGCCCCTGGGGGGCACAGGGGGCCGGCACTGAAGCTTTCTTT. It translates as CASSPWGAQGAGTEAFF.